The present TCR beta chain was sequenced within a study of PD-1 blockade in classical Hodgkin lymphoma. Every patient experienced relapse after autologous stem cell transplantation, and brentuximab vedotin exposure varied. This CDR3 spans 14 amino acids. Trimming took off 3 bases at V and 0 bases at J, with 8 bases between the two ends. Germline V CDR1 and CDR2: SGHAT, FQNNGV. Profiled with immunoSEQ multiplex PCR; TCRdb holds only in-frame clones, not every one. Altogether 30,000 to 50,000 clones are present, 75% to 85% being singletons, with the ten largest covering 10% to 11%. Sequences were derived from peripheral blood mononuclear cells (PBMCs), sampled at baseline. The chain recombines TRBV11-2 with TRBJ1-2; D unresolved. This TCR was recovered from a human donor with classical Hodgkin lymphoma. CDR3 DNA sequence: TGTGCCAGCAGCTTTCTCTGGACTAACTATGGCTACACCTTC. Protein product: CASSFLWTNYGYTF.